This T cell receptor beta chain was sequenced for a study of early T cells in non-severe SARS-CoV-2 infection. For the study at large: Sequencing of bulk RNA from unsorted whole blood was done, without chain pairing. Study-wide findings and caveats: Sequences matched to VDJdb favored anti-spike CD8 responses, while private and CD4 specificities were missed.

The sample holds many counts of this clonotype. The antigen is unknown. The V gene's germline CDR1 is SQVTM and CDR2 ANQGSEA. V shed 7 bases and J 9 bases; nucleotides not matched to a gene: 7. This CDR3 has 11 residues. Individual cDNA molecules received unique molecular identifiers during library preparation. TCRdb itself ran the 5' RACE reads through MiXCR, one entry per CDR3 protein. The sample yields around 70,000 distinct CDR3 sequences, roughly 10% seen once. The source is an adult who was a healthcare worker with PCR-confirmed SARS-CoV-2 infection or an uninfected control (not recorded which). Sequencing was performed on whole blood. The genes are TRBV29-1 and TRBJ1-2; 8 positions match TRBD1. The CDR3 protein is CSAGTGNRYTF. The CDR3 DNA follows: TGCAGCGCCGGGACAGGTAACCGCTACACCTTC.